A single sample gave rise to the 25 T cell receptor beta chains below, sequenced in a study of CD8 T cells in Susac syndrome. Random hexamers were used to reverse transcribe an amount of about 0.45 to 1 ug RNA. From the immunoSEQ multiplex PCR reads, TCRdb called clonotypes with MiXCR, one entry per CDR3 protein. The sample carries 230,000 or so distinct CDR3 sequences, 95% recorded once. Sample: CD4+ T cells from PBMCs. The receptors were sampled from a human donor with multiple sclerosis.

This chain uses TRBV6-5 with TRBJ2-5; D not resolved. CDR1 MNHEY and CDR2 SVGAGI come from the germline V gene. The V and J ends lost 8 bases and 5 bases respectively, with 9 bases between them. The CDR3 length is 11 residues. CDR3 sequence: CASARRETQYF. CDR3 DNA sequence: TGTGCCAGCGCGCGACGCGAGACCCAGTACTTC.

The CDR3 DNA is TGTGCCAGCAGCCGTGGACAGGGCGATTGGTACGAGCAGTACTTC. It specifies CASSRGQGDWYEQYF. The chain combines TRBV28 with TRBJ2-7; 8 bases map to TRBD1. The CDR3 runs 15 residues. V trimming: 6 bases; J trimming: 4 bases; junction bases outside the gene matches: 11. Germline CDR1 is MDHEN and CDR2 is SYDVKM.

The rearrangement joins TRBV19 to TRBJ2-2; D call uncertain. The CDR3 has 14 amino acids. From germline, CDR1 is LNHDA and CDR2 SQIVND (reference sequence). Trimming pared 5 bases from V and 4 bases from J, leaving 11 bases between. The DNA for the CDR3 is TGTGCCAGTAGTGCGGTACAGTCCACCGGGGAGCTGTTTTTT. This translates into CASSAVQSTGELFF.

This chain connects TRBV12-3 or TRBV12-4 to TRBJ2-1, with a tentative D call TRBD1 (6 bases). Trimming shortened V by 6 bases and J by 10 bases, and 13 bases separated the two germline ends. This CDR3 comprises 12 residues. CDR3 nucleotide sequence: TGTGCCAGCAGCTCCAGGGGACGAGAGCAGTTCTTC. Protein product: CASSSRGREQFF.

CDR3 coding DNA: TGTGCCAGCAGCCAAGTGGAATCCGGGGAGCTGTTTTTT. The encoded protein is CASSQVESGELFF. This chain uses TRBV3-1 with TRBJ2-2; no reliable D call. The CDR3 contains 13 residues. V lost 1 base and J 6 bases, leaving 6 bases between the germline ends. Looked up from germline, CDR1 is LGHDT and CDR2 is YNNKEL (reference sequence). Full variable domain (rest looked up from reference TRBV3-1 and TRBJ2-2): DTAVSQTPKYLVTQMGNDKSIKCEQNLGHDTMYWYKQDSKKFLKIMFSYNNKELIINETVPNRFSPKSPDKAHLNLHINSLELGDSAVYFCASSQVESGELFFGEGSRLTVL.

The chain couples TRBV6-6 to TRBJ2-6; the D is unclear. CDR1 and CDR2 (germline): MNHNY, SVGAGI (reference sequence). There are 14 residues in the CDR3. The V end was cut by 7 bases, the J end by 0 bases, with 7 bases between. CDR3 DNA sequence: TGTGCCAGCACGCTCGTCTCTGGGGCCAACGTCCTGACTTTC. Its protein is CASTLVSGANVLTF.

The V and J genes are TRBV7-3 and TRBJ2-6; D is unresolved. V lost 5 bases to trimming and J lost 4 bases, with 6 bases between them. Per the germline V gene, CDR1 is SGHTA and CDR2 is FQGTGA. CDR3 size: 13 residues. The CDR3 DNA sequence: TGTGCCAGCAGCCCTATCGGGGCCAACGTCCTGACTTTC. As protein: CASSPIGANVLTF.

V and J are TRBV19 and TRBJ2-3; D gene unclear. V shed 3 bases and J shed 2 bases, with 9 bases lying between them. CDR3 length: 14 residues. In germline, CDR1 is LNHDA, CDR2 SQIVND (reference sequence). The CDR3 loop is CASSITSNTDTQYF. The CDR3 DNA sequence: TGTGCCAGTAGTATCACATCTAACACAGATACGCAGTATTTT.

V and J are TRBV12-3 or TRBV12-4 and TRBJ1-1; 7 nucleotides line up with TRBD1. The CDR3 sequence is 14 residues long. J was trimmed by 5 bases and V by 5 bases; bases with no gene match: 8. CDR3 residues: CASSLTGLDTEAFF. The CDR3 region has the DNA TGTGCCAGCAGTCTGACAGGGCTAGATACTGAAGCTTTCTTT.

The chain recombines TRBV20-1 with TRBJ2-1; TRBD2 aligns across 11 bases. Germline-derived CDR1 and CDR2 are DFQATT and SNEGSKA (reference sequence). The CDR3 is made up of 12 amino acids. CDR3 region: CRVAGGTNEQFF. CDR3 sequence (DNA): TGCAGGGTAGCGGGGGGGACCAATGAGCAGTTCTTC.

The chain joins TRBV7-9 to TRBJ1-5, with D tentatively TRBD1 (5 bases). The CDR3 covers 14 residues. V gave up 4 bases and J gave up 0 bases, with 7 bases separating them. Germline values: CDR1 SEHNR, CDR2 FQNEAQ (reference sequence). The CDR3 DNA reads TGTGCCAGCAGCTCCAGGGATAGCAATCAGCCCCAGCATTTT. This sequence encodes CASSSRDSNQPQHF.

The chain employs TRBV20-1 and TRBJ1-2; 7 bases are shared with TRBD1. The CDR3 spans 13 residues. Looked up from germline, CDR1 is DFQATT and CDR2 is SNEGSKA (reference sequence). V lost 1 base and J lost 8; bases outside the gene matches: 7. DNA of the CDR3: TGCAGTGCTAGAGTCGACAGGGCCGTGGGCTACACCTTC. Its translation is CSARVDRAVGYTF.

The genes are TRBV20-1 and TRBJ1-1; D remains unclear. Germline V gene lookup returns CDR1 DFQATT and CDR2 SNEGSKA (reference sequence). Trimming cost V 3 bases and J 4 bases, with 9 bases left between them. The CDR3 extends over 12 amino acids. As DNA, the CDR3 is TGCAGTGCTAGTGGTCTGGGCACTGAAGCTTTCTTT. It yields the protein CSASGLGTEAFF.

The V and J genes are TRBV5-6 and TRBJ1-2; D is perhaps TRBD1 (5 bases). With 4 bases removed from V and 4 bases from J, the gap between germline ends came to 17 bases. The CDR3 loop spans 15 amino acids. Germline V gene data show CDR1 as SGHDT and CDR2 as YYEEEE. This chain's CDR3 is CASSGDGVRTYGYTF. The CDR3, as DNA: TGTGCCAGCAGCGGGGACGGGGTCAGAACCTATGGCTACACCTTC.

This chain joins TRBV2 and TRBJ2-2; possible D gene TRBD2, 6 bases. Per germline, CDR1 SNHLY and CDR2 FYNNEI. Trimming removed 4 bases at V and 4 bases at J, with 13 bases between. The CDR3 totals 15 residues. The CDR3 sequence is CASSVAEGTTGELFF. DNA for the CDR3: TGTGCCAGCAGTGTAGCGGAAGGAACCACCGGGGAGCTGTTTTTT.

V gene TRBV19 combines with J gene TRBJ1-5, with a possible D match to TRBD1 (6 bases). CDR3 length: 16 residues. In germline, CDR1 is LNHDA, CDR2 SQIVND (reference sequence). Trimming pared 3 bases from V and 2 bases from J, leaving 14 bases between. CDR3 in amino acids: CASSIVQGFGNQPQHF. The CDR3 nucleotides read TGTGCCAGTAGTATCGTCCAGGGGTTTGGCAATCAGCCCCAGCATTTT.

This clonotype appeared once. The V gene is TRBV4-2, the J gene TRBJ2-1; unclear D gene. V was clipped by 4 bases and J by 9 bases, with 19 bases between them. There are 15 residues in the CDR3. CDR1 is LGHNA and CDR2 is YNFKEQ in the germline V gene. DNA of the CDR3: TGTGCCAGCAGCCCAGACTTGAGTCGCTTGATTGAGCAGTTCTTC. Protein product: CASSPDLSRLIEQFF.

The chain recombines TRBV9 with TRBJ2-7; a possible D gene is TRBD2 (5 bases). CDR1 and CDR2 from the germline V gene are SGDLS and YYNGEE. The CDR3 length is 14 residues. V lost 0 bases and J 3 bases, leaving 10 bases between the germline ends. CDR3 sequence: CASSVAGKGYEQYF. The CDR3 DNA sequence: TGTGCCAGCAGCGTAGCCGGGAAAGGCTACGAGCAGTACTTC.

The genes are TRBV3-1 and TRBJ2-4; no clear D. Trimming removed 6 bases from V and 7 bases from J, with 13 bases in between. The germline CDR1 and CDR2 sequences are LGHDT and YNNKEL (reference sequence). The CDR3 has 13 amino acids. DNA for the CDR3: TGTGCCAGCAGTTTTTATAGTGGGAACATTCAGTACTTC. It is translated as CASSFYSGNIQYF.

V gene TRBV27 combines with J gene TRBJ2-1; D may be TRBD1 or TRBD2 (5 bases each). The V gene's germline CDR1 is MNHEY and CDR2 SMNVEV (reference sequence). V was pared by 4 bases and J by 1 base, with 14 bases between. The CDR3 has 16 residues. DNA for the CDR3: TGTGCCAGCAGTTCCCCCCGGGACCCGTCCTACAATGAGCAGTTCTTC. Protein: CASSSPRDPSYNEQFF.

This clonotype has a handful of counts. This sequence joins TRBV29-1 and TRBJ2-5, with D perhaps TRBD2 (6 bases). With 4 bases removed from V and 5 bases from J, the gap between germline ends came to 11 bases. Germline lookup yields CDR1 SQVTM and CDR2 ANQGSEA. The CDR3 has 12 amino acids. The CDR3 DNA follows: TGCAGCGTTGGGCGGGGCGGGGAGACCCAGTACTTC. Protein: CSVGRGGETQYF.

The chain combines TRBV18 with TRBJ2-7; D is possibly TRBD2 (5 bases). The CDR3 has 15 amino acids. The V gene lost 3 bases and the J gene lost 9 bases, with 21 bases spanning the gap. Per germline, CDR1 KGHSH and CDR2 LQKENI. This CDR3 reads CASSPPPGIPHGQYF. CDR3 DNA: TGTGCCAGCTCACCGCCGCCCGGGATCCCACATGGGCAGTACTTC.

This chain joins TRBV6-1 and TRBJ2-7, with D possibly being TRBD1 (5 bases). V lost 5 bases to trimming and J lost 3 bases, with 14 bases between them. CDR3 length: 14 residues. Looked up from germline, CDR1 is MNHNS and CDR2 is SASEGT. The CDR3 loop is CASSYRGRVYEQYF. CDR3 bases: TGTGCCAGCAGTTACCGTGGCAGGGTCTACGAGCAGTACTTC.

The chain's CDR3 is CASSQAARSGEQYF. The CDR3 DNA sequence: TGTGCCAGCAGCCAAGCAGCCCGGTCAGGTGAGCAGTACTTC. This rearrangement joins TRBV7-8 to TRBJ2-7, with D unclear. The length of the CDR3 is 14 residues. Trimming cost V 5 bases and J 7 bases, with 18 bases left between them. Germline V gives CDR1 SGHVS, CDR2 FQNEAQ.

The CDR3 loop reads CASSSRRLPTNTQYF. For the CDR3, the DNA is TGTGCCAGCAGCAGCAGGAGACTCCCGACAAATACGCAGTATTTT. This rearrangement joins TRBV5-6 to TRBJ2-3; D not certain. CDR3 length: 15 amino acids. Germline-derived CDR1 and CDR2 are SGHDT and YYEEEE. Trimming took 4 bases from V and 7 from J, leaving 19 bases between them.